Reported below is one T cell receptor beta chain. This record belongs to a study of identical twins. The germline V gene has CDR1 SGHTA and CDR2 FQGNSA. V was pared by 1 base and J by 6 bases, with 16 bases between. The CDR3 is 15 amino acids. It was template switching that added a universal primer site, and there were unique molecular identifiers on the cDNA. One entry per CDR3 protein, called by TCRdb with MiXCR from the 5' RACE reads. There are 430,000 or so distinct CDR3 sequences in the sample; 24% occur only once, and about 2.7% lies in the top ten. The data also belong to a second study, concerning T cells expressing NK-cell markers. That source notes: It was sorted CD3+CD56-NKG2C+, CD3+CD56+NKG2C- and CD3+CD56+NKG2C+ T cells that provided the TCR beta repertoires.

Material: CD4+ T cells sorted from blood. The rearrangement uses TRBV7-2 and TRBJ2-7; perhaps TRBD2 as D (5 bases). The sequence derives from a woman in her late teens or twenties in good health. This CDR3 is CASSLVASFLGEQYF. The CDR3 nucleotides read TGTGCCAGCAGCTTAGTGGCTAGCTTTCTGGGCGAGCAGTACTTC. Together with reference TRBV7-2 and TRBJ2-7, the CDR3 gives the full variable domain: GAGVSQSPSNKVTEKGKDVELRCDPISGHTALYWYRQSLGQGLEFLIYFQGNSAPDKSGLPSDRFSAERTGGSVSTLTIQRTQQEDSAVYLCASSLVASFLGEQYFGPGTRLTVT.